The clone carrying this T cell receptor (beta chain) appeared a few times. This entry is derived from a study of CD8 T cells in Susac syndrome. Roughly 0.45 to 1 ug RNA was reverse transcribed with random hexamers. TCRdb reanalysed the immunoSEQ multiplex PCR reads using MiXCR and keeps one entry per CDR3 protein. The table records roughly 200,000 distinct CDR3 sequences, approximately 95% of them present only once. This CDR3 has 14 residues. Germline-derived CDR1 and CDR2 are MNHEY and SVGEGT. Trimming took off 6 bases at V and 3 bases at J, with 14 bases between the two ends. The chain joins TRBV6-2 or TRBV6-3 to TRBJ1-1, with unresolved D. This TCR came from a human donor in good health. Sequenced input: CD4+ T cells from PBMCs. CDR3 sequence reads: CASSPPGRDTEAFF. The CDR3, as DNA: TGTGCCAGCAGCCCCCCCGGAAGGGACACTGAAGCTTTCTTT.